This T cell receptor (beta chain) emerged from a study of STAT5B mutations in CD4+ large granular lymphocyte leukemia. V lost 4 bases and J 3 bases, leaving 20 bases between the germline ends. This CDR3 is built from 17 residues. Germline loops: CDR1 SGHKS, CDR2 YYEKEE (reference sequence). Here immunoSEQ multiplex PCR was the method, and the copy in TCRdb shows in-frame clones only, minus some. The sample holds about 28,000 clones, about four fifths seen once. This receptor was obtained from a human donor in good health. The genes are TRBV5-5 and TRBJ1-5; D is possibly TRBD1 (5 bases). The sequenced sample was CD4+ T cells from blood buffy coats. The CDR3 sequence: CASSPSGTTLPNQPQHF. CDR3 DNA sequence: TGTGCCAGCAGCCCATCGGGGACTACCCTTCCCAATCAGCCCCAGCATTTT. The full variable domain, completed using reference TRBV5-5 and TRBJ1-5, is DAGVTQSPTHLIKTRGQQVTLRCSPISGHKSVSWYQQVLGQGPQFIFQYYEKEERGRGNFPDRFSARQFPNYSSELNVNALLLGDSALYLCASSPSGTTLPNQPQHFGDGTRLSIL.